The source of this T cell receptor beta chain is a study of T cell responses to AZD1222 COVID-19 vaccine. CDR3 length: 15 amino acids. Germline values: CDR1 LGHDT, CDR2 YNNKEL (reference sequence). Trimming removed 5 bases from V and 3 bases from J; junction bases left unmatched: 7. Assay used: immunoSEQ multiplex PCR; TCRdb lists only in-frame clones, some missing. Of more than 100,000 clones in the sample, roughly 90% were seen once. The chain is built from TRBV3-1 (or the pseudogene TRBV3-2) and TRBJ2-3, with TRBD2 identical over 8 bases. Sample: peripheral blood, taken 28 days after the second AZD1222 dose. This sequence was found in an adult who received the AZD1222 COVID-19 vaccine. CDR3 protein: CASSSRGGVTDTQYF. The CDR3 DNA reads TGTGCCAGCAGCTCCCGGGGGGGCGTAACAGATACGCAGTATTTT.